Detailed here is one T cell receptor (beta chain). There is no known antigen for this receptor. Base qualities are not provided; no much larger clone lies one nucleotide away. From the cysteine through the phenylalanine, the CDR3 covers 14 amino acids. The CDR3 DNA has 42 bases and is translated from base 1. The germline V gene gives CDR1 as MNHNS and CDR2 as SASEGT. Relative to germline, V is 5 bases shorter and J is 6 bases shorter, with 11 bases between their ends. The sample's time point label, decoded: newly diagnosed GD, antithyroid drugs for less than 3 months. For both TCR sequencing and RNA sequencing, RNA was extracted from PBMCs in TRIzol. The diagnosis of Graves' disease was made according to American Thyroid Association guidelines. Recruitment of patients was carried out at an endocrinology department in Xi'an, China. Each patient gave about 8.1 milliliters of peripheral blood, collected in an EDTA anticoagulant tube. Ficoll Paque Plus density gradient separation was used to isolate PBMCs, and no further T cell sorting was done. An Agilent 2100 Bioanalyzer and agarose gel were used to assess RNA quality, and a NanoDrop 2000 was used to measure RNA concentration.

The data belong to a study of regulatory T cells in long-lasting Graves disease (dated by TCRdb to 2020 to 2022). General notes on the study: Patients with newly diagnosed Graves' disease had been on antithyroid drugs for under 3 months. A total of 33 samples underwent TCR sequencing: about 13 from persistent and approximately 20 from newly diagnosed Graves' disease patients. Patients with persistent Graves' disease were compared with patients with newly diagnosed Graves' disease using TCR sequencing and RNA sequencing of peripheral blood. The study took place in China and was registered as a clinical trial. Overall study results and their limits: Persistent Graves' disease patients showed lower TCR Shannon entropy and fewer highly expanded clones than newly diagnosed patients, suggesting clonal expansion. Patients with persistent disease shared more public clonotypes (fewer than 3,000) than newly diagnosed patients did (approximately 970). The study examined only peripheral blood because the primary lesion, thyroid tissue, could not be accessed. Only the TCR beta chain was sequenced and analyzed. The small sample size was acknowledged by the authors as a limitation that may reduce accuracy. TRBV28, TRBJ1-2 and TRBJ2-5 were preferentially used in persistent disease, while TRBV20-1 and TRBJ2-1 were favored in newly diagnosed disease.

The receptor library was made with multiplex PCR. The instrument given in TCRdb is Illumina HiSeq 4000. iRepertoire HTBI primers and Arm-PCR amplification of CDR3 regions were used to construct TCR beta libraries. Before sequencing, the PCR products went through gel purification. Per the original workflow: Gene usage analysis of CDR3 amino acid clonotypes relied on the 60 or so TRBV and more than twelve TRBJ segments identified across samples. COPE and FqMerger were used to merge the filtered high-quality paired reads into contigs. BLAST was used to align contigs to IMGT TRBV, TRBD and TRBJ reference genes, and CDR3 was defined according to IMGT. Clonotypes above 0.1% frequency were classified as highly expanded clones. Shannon entropy served as the measure of repertoire diversity, while the Gini coefficient captured V-J evenness. Clonotypes shared by more than one individual were considered public. The public sequencing data were trimmed at Q25 with fastp and processed into clonotypes with MiXCR by TCRdb, which kept only in-frame beta chains. Rows are unified per CDR3 protein, each entry keeping the most common DNA and genes. These V and J calls rely on TCRdb rather than the paper's analysis. The sample yields under 450,000 distinct CDR3 sequences; 15% to 20% were counted once. 20% of the sample is taken by the ten largest.

This sample also belongs to another study, concerning T cells in Graves' hyperthyroidism and ophthalmopathy. Per that second paper: A patient counted as having stable Graves' hyperthyroidism if no progression to ophthalmopathy occurred over 18 months of follow-up. Hyperthyroidism patients were newly diagnosed, with disease duration under 2 months, and aged 18 to 65 years. Patients with uncontrolled infections, other autoimmune diseases, pregnancy or lactation were excluded. Diagnoses relied on clinical symptoms, serum thyroxine and TRAb, thyroid ultrasound and orbital computed tomography. The TCR CDR3 was subjected to a first round of RT-PCR using the HTBI primer set and the Qiagen OneStep RT-PCR kit. Most expanded thyroid clonotypes (frequency above 0.001) were also detected in blood, a finding suggesting that blood repertoires may reflect thyroid immune responses. Ophthalmopathy was separated from stable hyperthyroidism by a 13 V-J signature model, with approximately 85% sensitivity and 81% to 83% specificity obtained in cross-validation and 80%/75% obtained in testing. In validation, progression to ophthalmopathy was predicted by the model with 70.59% sensitivity and 72% to 85% specificity, a median of 6.5 months before onset. To identify distinguishing TCR V-J signatures, a discovery cohort of about 95 patients was used, comprising roughly 45 with Graves' ophthalmopathy and under 60 with stable Graves' hyperthyroidism. Prospective prediction of ophthalmopathy was tested in an independent validation cohort of 18 to 20 hyperthyroidism patients and 17 patients who later progressed to ophthalmopathy. The 85 to 100 discovery patients were randomly split 7:3 into training and test sets. The study also compared thyroid tissue and blood T-cell repertoires from 5 to 7 Graves' hyperthyroidism patients. Once sampling was done, hyperthyroidism patients were given methimazole at a starting dose of 30 mg daily, whereas ophthalmopathy patients were given high-dose intravenous methylprednisolone. The libraries were constructed in a second round of multiplex PCR and then size-selected and purified. Sequencing of the libraries was done on an Illumina HiSeq2000 using paired-end 100 bp reads. SOAPnuke was used to process the raw data, removing reads that contained adapters or uncalled bases, had a mean Phred below 15, or lacked an exact match to the constant primer or identifier. COPE v1.2.5 was used to merge the high-quality paired reads, and each unique nucleotide sequence was defined as a clonotype. MiTCR v1.1 was used to align the clonotypes against IMGT TRBV, TRBD and TRBJ reference segments. The analysis was restricted to V-J combinations with a frequency above 0.0001, which together covered around 99% of the repertoires. The TCS score was defined as F50 (clonal expansion) divided by E x V (chaos), with BLOSUM62-based TCRdist calculated between CDR3 peptides within each V-J. Welch's t-statistics and random forest reduced around 550 V-J features to roughly 13, which were used in a naive Bayes classifier (R e1071). Sample size was not statistically predetermined, and blinding of investigators to group allocation was not performed. According to the paper, TCR Vbeta CDR3 sequencing was carried out on more than 120 peripheral blood samples, which came from fewer than 50 ophthalmopathy, under 80 hyperthyroidism and some 17 progressor patients.

The sequence links TRBV6-1 to TRBJ1-6, with no confidently assigned D gene. This specimen was peripheral blood mononuclear cells (PBMCs), taken at new diagnosis, from a patient treated with antithyroid drugs. The receptor's source is a young woman with Graves disease. Donor details come from another sample of the same person, matched by shared clones. The CDR3: CASSPEALNSPLHF. The DNA sequence is TGTGCCAGCAGTCCGGAAGCTCTTAATTCACCCCTCCACTTT.